Below, 9 T cell receptor beta chains from the same sample are listed, as sequenced in a study of tumor-infiltrating lymphocytes in primary liver carcinoma (dated by TCRdb to about 2017). Sequencer: Illumina HiSeq 2500. A constant-region primer and ProtoScript II reverse transcriptase were used to reverse-transcribe TCRbeta-specific cDNA from roughly 0.55 ug total RNA. TCRbeta libraries were built with three nested multiplex PCR rounds, a slightly modified ARM-PCR procedure. Each of the first two PCR rounds ran for around 11 cycles and used multiplex TRBV1-TRBV30 forward primers together with a Cbeta reverse primer. TCRdb reanalyzed the raw reads on its own, using fastp at Q25 for trimming and MiXCR for clone calling, and kept in-frame beta chains. Rows merge per CDR3 protein into single entries with the most common DNA and genes. Recorded for this sample are some 320,000 distinct CDR3 sequences; 65% of them occurred a single time. Around 9.5% of the sample rests with the top ten.

Blood RNA was extracted from unsorted whole blood using TRIzol reagent, and germline DNA was obtained with the DNeasy Blood & Tissue kit. Sample: peripheral blood. The receptors stem from a man aged 40-50 years with primary liver carcinoma and hepatitis B virus infection.

Points on this clonotype: A read error may explain this, as a much larger clone is one base away. The J gene is TRBJ2-7, the V gene TRBV6-5; D unclear. This CDR3 has 15 amino acids. CDR1 and CDR2 from the germline V gene are MNHEY and SVGAGI. For the CDR3, the DNA is TGTACCAGCAGTTCCTCCGACGGCCCCTCCTACGAGCAGTACTTC. Amino acids: CTSSSSDGPSYEQYF.

For this clonotype: A read error is possible here, since a much larger clone lies one base away. This chain connects TRBV6-5 to TRBJ2-1; D not resolved. The CDR3 runs 13 residues. CDR1 is MNHEY, CDR2 SVGAGI, per germline. The CDR3 here is CDSSSHSDGEQFF. For the CDR3, the DNA is TGTGACAGCAGTTCGCACTCGGATGGTGAGCAGTTCTTC.

The chain links TRBV5-6 to TRBJ2-1, with D perhaps assigned TRBD1 or TRBD2 (5 bases each). The CDR3 has 15 residues. Germline V gene lookup returns CDR1 SGHDT and CDR2 YYEEEE. Between the trimmed V and J ends, which lost 1 base and 6 bases, there was a span of 14 bases. CDR3 loop: CASSLYGALSNEQFF. The DNA for the CDR3 is TGTGCCAGCAGCTTGTACGGGGCCCTGAGCAATGAGCAGTTCTTC.

This clonotype was seen only a few times. This chain connects TRBV12-3 or TRBV12-4 to TRBJ2-5; TRBD1 aligns across 10 bases. J was trimmed by 0 bases and V by 5 bases; bases with no gene match: 3. CDR3 size: 15 residues. The CDR3 region has the DNA TGTGCCAGCAGTATAGGACAGGGGGACCAAGAGACCCAGTACTTC. Its translation is CASSIGQGDQETQYF.

About this clonotype: A read error may produce the germline difference seen at one junction end. The V and J genes are TRBV4-1 and TRBJ1-6, with D unresolved. The germline CDR1 and CDR2 sequences are MGHRA and YSYEKL. CDR3 length: 15 amino acids. The CDR3 loop reads CASSQDSIGNSPLHF. The DNA for the CDR3 is TGCGCCAGCAGCCAAGATAGCATAGGGAATTCACCCCTTCACTTT.

In the case of this clonotype: A much larger clone lies one base from this, so it may be a read error. The rearrangement joins TRBV6-1 to TRBJ1-1; D gene ambiguous. CDR1 is MNHNS, CDR2 SASEGT, per germline. The CDR3 has 12 amino acids. The V end was cut by 8 bases, the J end by 0 bases, with 7 bases between. Written as DNA, the CDR3 is TGTGCCAGCGACCAATTGAACACTGAAGCTTTCTTT. Its protein product is CASDQLNTEAFF.

There are many counts of this clonotype. The genes are TRBV6-6 and TRBJ2-1, with 11 positions matching TRBD2. The CDR3 is 15 residues long. The V gene's germline CDR1 is MNHNY and CDR2 SVGAGI (reference sequence). After removal of 2 bases from V and 5 bases from J, the junction contained 2 bases not matched to a gene. The CDR3 bases are TGTGCCAGCAGTTACACACTAGCGGGGGACAATGAGCAGTTCTTC. Translated, it gives CASSYTLAGDNEQFF.

This clonotype was seen repeatedly, ten times or more. This chain joins TRBV6-6 and TRBJ1-6; weak D call: TRBD1 (5 bases). V gave up 5 bases and J gave up 2 bases, with 10 bases separating them. Germline loops: CDR1 MNHNY, CDR2 SVGAGI (reference sequence). This CDR3 has 15 amino acids. CDR3 sequence reads: CASSKGWPYNSPLHF. The CDR3 nucleotides are TGTGCCAGCAGTAAGGGGTGGCCCTATAATTCACCCCTCCACTTT.

V gene TRBV10-3 combines with J gene TRBJ2-7, with TRBD1 matching over 10 bases. V lost 7 bases, J lost 6 bases, and 15 bases stayed unmatched. The CDR3 has 16 amino acids. Germline V gene lookup returns CDR1 ENHRY and CDR2 SYGVKD. This chain's CDR3 is CAIKGGSGTGVGEQYF. As DNA, the CDR3 is TGTGCCATCAAGGGTGGGTCCGGGACAGGGGTTGGCGAGCAGTACTTC.